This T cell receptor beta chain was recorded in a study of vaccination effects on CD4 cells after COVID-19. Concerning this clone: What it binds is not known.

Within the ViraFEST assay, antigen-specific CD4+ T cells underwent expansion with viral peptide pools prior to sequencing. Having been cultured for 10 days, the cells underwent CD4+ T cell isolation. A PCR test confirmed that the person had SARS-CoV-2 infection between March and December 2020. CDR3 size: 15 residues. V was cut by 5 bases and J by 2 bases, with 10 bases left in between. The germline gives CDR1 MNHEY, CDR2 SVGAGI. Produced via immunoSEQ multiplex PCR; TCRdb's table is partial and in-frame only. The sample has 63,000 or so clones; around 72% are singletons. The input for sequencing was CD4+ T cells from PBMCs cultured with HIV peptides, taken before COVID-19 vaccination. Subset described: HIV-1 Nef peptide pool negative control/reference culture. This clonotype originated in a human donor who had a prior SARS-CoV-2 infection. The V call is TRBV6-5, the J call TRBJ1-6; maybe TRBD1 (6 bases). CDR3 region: CASSIRTAYNSPLHF. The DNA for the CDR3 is TGTGCCAGCAGTATCAGGACAGCCTATAATTCACCCCTCCACTTT.